Sequencing of this T cell receptor beta chain was carried out in a study of a mutant IDH1 vaccine in newly diagnosed glioma. At the level of the study: Eight vaccine doses were administered to patients at weeks 1, 3, 5, 7, 11, 15, 19 and 23. Most patients had received both radiotherapy and temozolomide, the prior options being radiotherapy, temozolomide, or both.

Worth noting for this clone: The antigen is undetermined.

Method: immunoSEQ multiplex PCR; TCRdb's copy keeps in-frame clones and lacks some. The table has about 40,000 clones, about nine tenths seen once. As to time point: week 5, during vaccination. Vaccination comprised doses that each held 300 ug of mutant IDH1 20-mer peptide, plus topical imiquimod. Donors had new IDH1-mutant astrocytomas of WHO grade 3 or 4 (ATRX-lost). Sequences were derived from PBMCs, sampled from a glioma patient whose treatment included an IDH1 peptide vaccine. The sequence came from a man in his fifties or sixties with glioma.

CDR3 sequence (DNA): TGTGCCTGGAGCACTTATCGGACTCGACCCTACGAGCAGTACTTC. As protein: CAWSTYRTRPYEQYF. The chain carries TRBV30 and TRBJ2-7; perhaps TRBD2 as D (5 bases). The CDR3 length is 15 residues. The V end was cut by 3 bases, the J end by 2 bases, with 17 bases between. Germline CDR1 and CDR2: GTSNPN and SVGIG (reference sequence).